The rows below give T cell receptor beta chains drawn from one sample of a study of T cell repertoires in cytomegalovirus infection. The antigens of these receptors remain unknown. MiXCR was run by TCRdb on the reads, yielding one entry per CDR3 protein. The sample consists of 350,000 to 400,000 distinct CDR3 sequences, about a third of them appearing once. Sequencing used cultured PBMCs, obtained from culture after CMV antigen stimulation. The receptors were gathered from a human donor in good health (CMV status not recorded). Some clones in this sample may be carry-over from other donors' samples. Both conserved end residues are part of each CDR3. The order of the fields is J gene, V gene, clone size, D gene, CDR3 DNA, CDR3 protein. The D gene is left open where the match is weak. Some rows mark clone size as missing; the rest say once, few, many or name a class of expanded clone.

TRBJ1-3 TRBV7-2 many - TGTGCCAGCAGCTTGTTCCGCCGGCGAAACACCATATATTTT CASSLFRRRNTIYF
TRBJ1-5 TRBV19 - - TGTGCCAGTAGAATAACGGTTGGGCAGCCCCAGCCCCAGCATTTT CASRITVGQPQPQHF
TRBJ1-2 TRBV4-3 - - TGCGCCAGCAGCCAAGTACCAGGGAACTATGGCTACACCTTC CASSQVPGNYGYTF
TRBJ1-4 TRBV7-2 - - TGTGCCAGCAGCCGCGGGGCTCGGGATGAAAAACTGTTTTTT CASSRGARDEKLFF
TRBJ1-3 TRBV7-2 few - TGTGCCAGCAGCCCCGCCGCGGGGGCTTTTGGAAACACCATATATTTT CASSPAAGAFGNTIYF
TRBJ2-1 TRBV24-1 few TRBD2 TGTGCCACCATGGCGGGAGGGACCTACAATGAGCAGTTCTTC CATMAGGTYNEQFF
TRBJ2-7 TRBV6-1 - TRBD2 TGTGCCAGCAGCCACCTGCGGAGCGGGGCGCACTACGAGCAGTACTTC CASSHLRSGAHYEQYF
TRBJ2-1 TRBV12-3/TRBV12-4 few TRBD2 TGTGCCAGCACCCGGACTAGCGTCTACAATGAGCAGTTCTTC CASTRTSVYNEQFF
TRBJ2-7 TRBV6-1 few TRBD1 TGTGCCAGCAGCTACGGGACAGGGGTATCCTACGAGCAGTACTTC CASSYGTGVSYEQYF
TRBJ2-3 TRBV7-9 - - TGTGCCAGCACCCATCTCATCCCAGCACGCACAGATACGCAGTATTTT CASTHLIPARTDTQYF
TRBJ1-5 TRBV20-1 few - TGCAGTGCTAGAGATTCCGGGGGGCCGGGCAATCAGCCCCAGCATTTT CSARDSGGPGNQPQHF
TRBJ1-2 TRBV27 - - TGTGCCAGCGGGCCGCGGGGGGGCCCCTATGGCTACACCTTC CASGPRGGPYGYTF
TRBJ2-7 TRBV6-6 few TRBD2 TGTGCCAGCACCCGACTAGCGGGAACCTACGAGCAGTACTTC CASTRLAGTYEQYF
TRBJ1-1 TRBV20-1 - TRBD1 TGCAGTGCTAAAGGACAGGCGAACACTGAAGCTTTCTTT CSAKGQANTEAFF
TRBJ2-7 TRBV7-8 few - TGTGCCAGCAGCTTAGGACCAGACGTAGCCTACGAGCAGTACTTC CASSLGPDVAYEQYF
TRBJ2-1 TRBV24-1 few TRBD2 TGTGCCACCAGTGATGTAGCGGGAAGGGCTGGTGAGCAGTTCTTC CATSDVAGRAGEQFF
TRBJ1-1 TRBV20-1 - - TGCAGTGCTAGAGATCGGGCGAGCAGTCTGAACACTGAAGCTTTCTTT CSARDRASSLNTEAFF